The subject of this entry is one T cell receptor beta chain. The data were taken from a study of blood T cell repertoires in COVID-19. Enrolled during active infection, Seattle patients were then followed longitudinally. The CDR3 is 18 residues long. V trimming: 5 bases; J trimming: 0 bases; junction bases outside the gene matches: 7. CDR1 MNHEY and CDR2 SVGEGT come from the germline V gene. Per the study methods: Reference gene primer amplification in the assay estimated nucleated cell counts. Produced via immunoSEQ multiplex PCR; TCRdb's table is partial and in-frame only. That table furnishes V, J and clone size, whereas the DNA furnished D and trimming. The repertoire holds over 150,000 clones, with 80% to 90% as singletons.

The sequencing sample was made of peripheral blood. This chain uses TRBV6-2 or TRBV6-3 with TRBJ2-3; 14 nucleotides align to TRBD2. This TCR came from a woman at least 80 years old with COVID-19, enrolled during active disease. CDR3 region: CASSRLAGGPPSTDTQYF. The CDR3 DNA follows: TGTGCCAGCAGTAGACTAGCGGGGGGGCCCCCGAGCACAGATACGCAGTATTTT.